Described below is a single T cell receptor beta chain sequence and its context. Germline loops: CDR1 MGHRA, CDR2 YSYEKL. V dropped 2 bases and J dropped 5 bases, with 7 bases sitting between them. This CDR3 has 12 residues. These data belong to a study of cytomegalovirus exposure and HLA in healthy donors. PCR was performed using 60 Vbeta and 13 Jbeta primers. Repertoires were generated with immunoSEQ multiplex PCR, while TCRdb's copy carries only in-frame clones and drops some. This table holds fewer than 250,000 clones, roughly four fifths found once. The sequenced sample was PBMCs. This chain joins TRBV4-1 and TRBJ2-7, with a possible D match to TRBD2 (5 bases). The clonotype was recovered from a girl aged 2 to 10 in good health and CMV-seronegative. For the CDR3, the DNA is TGCGCCAGCAGCCAATACGGGAACGAGCAGTACTTC. Protein product: CASSQYGNEQYF.